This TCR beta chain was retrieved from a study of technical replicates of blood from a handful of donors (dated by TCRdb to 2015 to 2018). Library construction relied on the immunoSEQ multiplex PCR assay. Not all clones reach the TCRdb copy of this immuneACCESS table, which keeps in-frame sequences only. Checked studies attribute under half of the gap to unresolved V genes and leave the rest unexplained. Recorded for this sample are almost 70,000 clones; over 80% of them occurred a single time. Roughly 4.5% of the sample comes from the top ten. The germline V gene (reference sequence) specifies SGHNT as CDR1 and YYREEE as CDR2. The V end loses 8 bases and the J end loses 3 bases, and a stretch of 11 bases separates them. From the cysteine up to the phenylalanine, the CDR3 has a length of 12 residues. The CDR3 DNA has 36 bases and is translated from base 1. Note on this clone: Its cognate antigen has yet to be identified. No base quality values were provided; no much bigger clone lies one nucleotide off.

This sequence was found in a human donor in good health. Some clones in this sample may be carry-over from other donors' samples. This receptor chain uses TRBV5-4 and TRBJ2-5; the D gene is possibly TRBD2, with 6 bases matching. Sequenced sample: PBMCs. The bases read TGTGCCAGTGGCACGGGGGAAGAGACCCAGTACTTC. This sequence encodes CASGTGEETQYF.